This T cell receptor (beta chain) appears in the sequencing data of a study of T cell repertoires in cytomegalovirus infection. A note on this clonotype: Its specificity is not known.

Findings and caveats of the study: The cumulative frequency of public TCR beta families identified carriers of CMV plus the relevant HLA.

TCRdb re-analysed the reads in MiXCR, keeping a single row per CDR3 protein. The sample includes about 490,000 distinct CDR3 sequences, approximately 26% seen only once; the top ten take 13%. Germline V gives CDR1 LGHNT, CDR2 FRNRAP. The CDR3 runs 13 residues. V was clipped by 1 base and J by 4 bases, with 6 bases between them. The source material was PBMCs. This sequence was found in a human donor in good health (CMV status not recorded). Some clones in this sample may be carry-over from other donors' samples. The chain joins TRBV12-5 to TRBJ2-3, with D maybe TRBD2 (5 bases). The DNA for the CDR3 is TGTGCTAGTGGTTTGGCGGGGTCAGATACGCAGTATTTT. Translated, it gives CASGLAGSDTQYF.